This section outlines one TCR beta chain sequence together with its context. What it binds is not known. Cell sorting via CD45RO/CCR7/CD25/CD127/CD95/CD27 was performed to obtain CD4+ naive, central memory, regulatory and stem cell-like memory cells. The sample is drawn from a study of beta chain features in type 1 diabetes. Study-level points and caveats: Type 1 diabetes patients had TCRB CDR3s that were shorter (moderately but significantly so) in all four CD4+ subsets. Across patients, naive, central memory and Treg TCRB repertoires exhibited apparently greater similarity than was observed across healthy donors.

Every bit of the isolated RNA underwent reverse transcription, so sequencing read expressed TCRB transcripts. Clones were read by immunoSEQ multiplex PCR, and TCRdb kept only the in-frame ones, dropping some. The sample has 100,000 to 150,000 clones; 7% to 10% are singletons. Germline CDR1 and CDR2: MGHRA and YSYEKL. The CDR3 runs 18 residues. J was trimmed by 4 bases and V by 4 bases; bases with no gene match: 15. The sequence came from a man under 40 with type 1 diabetes. V and J are TRBV4-1 and TRBJ2-1, with 8 bases matching TRBD1. Sequenced sample: central memory CD4+ T cells from blood. The CDR3 loop reads CASSLPHRQGPPYNEQFF. CDR3 DNA: TGCGCCAGCAGCCTCCCTCACAGACAGGGGCCCCCTTACAATGAGCAGTTCTTC.